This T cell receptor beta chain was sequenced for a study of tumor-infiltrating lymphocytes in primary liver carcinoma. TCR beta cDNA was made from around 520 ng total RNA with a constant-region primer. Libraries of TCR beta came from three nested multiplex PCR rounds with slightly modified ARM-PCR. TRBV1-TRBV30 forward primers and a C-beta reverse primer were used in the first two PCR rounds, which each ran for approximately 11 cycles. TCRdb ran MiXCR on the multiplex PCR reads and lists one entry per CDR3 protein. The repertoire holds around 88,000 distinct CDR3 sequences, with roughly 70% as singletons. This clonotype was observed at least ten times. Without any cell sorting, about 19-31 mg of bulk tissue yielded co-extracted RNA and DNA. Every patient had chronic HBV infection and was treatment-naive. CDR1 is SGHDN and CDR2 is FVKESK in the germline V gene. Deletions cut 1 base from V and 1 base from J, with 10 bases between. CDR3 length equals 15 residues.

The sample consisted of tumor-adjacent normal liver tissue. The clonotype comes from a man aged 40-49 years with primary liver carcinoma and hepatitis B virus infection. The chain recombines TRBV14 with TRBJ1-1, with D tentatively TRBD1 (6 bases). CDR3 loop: CASSQVPGANTEAFF. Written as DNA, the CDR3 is TGTGCCAGCAGCCAAGTTCCAGGGGCGAACACTGAAGCTTTCTTT.